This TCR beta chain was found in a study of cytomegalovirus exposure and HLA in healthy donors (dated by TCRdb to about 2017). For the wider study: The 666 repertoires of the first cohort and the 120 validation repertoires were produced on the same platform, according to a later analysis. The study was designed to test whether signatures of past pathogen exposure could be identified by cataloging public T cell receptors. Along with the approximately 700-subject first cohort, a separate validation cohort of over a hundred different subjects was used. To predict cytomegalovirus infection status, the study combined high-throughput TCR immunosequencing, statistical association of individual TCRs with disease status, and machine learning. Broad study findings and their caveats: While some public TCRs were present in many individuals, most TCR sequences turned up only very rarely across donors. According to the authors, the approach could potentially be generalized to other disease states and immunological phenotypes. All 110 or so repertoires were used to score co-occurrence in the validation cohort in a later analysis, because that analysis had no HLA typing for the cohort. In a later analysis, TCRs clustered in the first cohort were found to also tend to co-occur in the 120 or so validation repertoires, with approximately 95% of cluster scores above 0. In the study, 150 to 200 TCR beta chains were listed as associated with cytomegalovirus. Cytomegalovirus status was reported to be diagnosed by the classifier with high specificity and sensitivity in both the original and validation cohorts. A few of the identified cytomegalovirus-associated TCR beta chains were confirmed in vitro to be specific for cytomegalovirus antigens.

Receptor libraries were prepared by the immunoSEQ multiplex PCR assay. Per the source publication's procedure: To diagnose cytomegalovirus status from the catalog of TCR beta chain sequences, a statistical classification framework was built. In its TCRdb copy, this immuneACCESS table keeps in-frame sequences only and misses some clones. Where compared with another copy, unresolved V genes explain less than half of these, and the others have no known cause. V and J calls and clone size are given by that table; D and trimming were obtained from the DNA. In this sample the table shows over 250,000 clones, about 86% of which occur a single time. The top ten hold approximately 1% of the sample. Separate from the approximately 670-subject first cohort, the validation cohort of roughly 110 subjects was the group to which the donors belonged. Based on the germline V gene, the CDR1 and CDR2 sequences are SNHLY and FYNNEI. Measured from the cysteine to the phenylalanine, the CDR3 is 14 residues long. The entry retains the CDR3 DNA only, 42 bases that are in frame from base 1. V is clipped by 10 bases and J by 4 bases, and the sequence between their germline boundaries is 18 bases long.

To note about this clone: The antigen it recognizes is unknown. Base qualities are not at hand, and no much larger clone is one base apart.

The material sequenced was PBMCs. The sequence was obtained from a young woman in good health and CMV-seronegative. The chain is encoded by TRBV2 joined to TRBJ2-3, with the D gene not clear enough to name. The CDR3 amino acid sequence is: CAIQRLLSADTQYF. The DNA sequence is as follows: TGTGCCATCCAGCGCTTATTAAGCGCAGATACGCAGTATTTT.